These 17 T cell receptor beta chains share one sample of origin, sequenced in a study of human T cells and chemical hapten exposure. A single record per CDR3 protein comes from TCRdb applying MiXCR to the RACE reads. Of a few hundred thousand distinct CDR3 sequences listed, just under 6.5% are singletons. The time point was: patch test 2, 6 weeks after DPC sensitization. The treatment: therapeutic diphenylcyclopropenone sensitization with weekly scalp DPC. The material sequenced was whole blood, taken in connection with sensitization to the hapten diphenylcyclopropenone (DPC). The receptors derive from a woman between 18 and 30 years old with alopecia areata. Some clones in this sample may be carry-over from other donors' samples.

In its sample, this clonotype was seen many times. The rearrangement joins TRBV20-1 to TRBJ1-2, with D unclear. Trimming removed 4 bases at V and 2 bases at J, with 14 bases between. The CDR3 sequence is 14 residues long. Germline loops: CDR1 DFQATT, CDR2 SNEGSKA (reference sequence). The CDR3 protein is CSATPDPGNYGYTF. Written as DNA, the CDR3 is TGCAGTGCTACCCCAGACCCAGGAAACTATGGCTACACCTTC.

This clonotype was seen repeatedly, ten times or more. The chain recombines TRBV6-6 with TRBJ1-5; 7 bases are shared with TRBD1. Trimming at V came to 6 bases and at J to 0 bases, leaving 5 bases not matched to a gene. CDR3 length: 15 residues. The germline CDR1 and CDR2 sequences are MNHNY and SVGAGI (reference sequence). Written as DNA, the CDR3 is TGTGCCAGCAGGTCAGGGGGAGATAGCAATCAGCCCCAGCATTTT. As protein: CASRSGGDSNQPQHF.

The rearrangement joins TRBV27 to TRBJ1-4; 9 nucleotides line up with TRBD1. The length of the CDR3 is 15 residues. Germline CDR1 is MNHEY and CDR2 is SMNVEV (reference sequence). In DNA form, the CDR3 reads TGTCCCTTCAAGGGTTCGGGACAGGGAGATGAAAAACTGTTTTTT. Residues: CPFKGSGQGDEKLFF.

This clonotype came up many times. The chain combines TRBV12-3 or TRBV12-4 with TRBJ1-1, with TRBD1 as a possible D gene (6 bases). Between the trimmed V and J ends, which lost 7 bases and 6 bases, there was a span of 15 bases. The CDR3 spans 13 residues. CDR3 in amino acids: CASNHRDQSEAFF. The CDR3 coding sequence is TGTGCCAGCAACCACAGGGATCAATCTGAAGCTTTCTTT.

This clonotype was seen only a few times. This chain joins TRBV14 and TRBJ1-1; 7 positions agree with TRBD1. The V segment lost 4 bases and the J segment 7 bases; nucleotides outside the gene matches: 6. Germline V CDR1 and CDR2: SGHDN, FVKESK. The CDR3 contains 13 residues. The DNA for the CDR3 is TGTGCCAGCAGCCTTGGACAGGTCCATGAAGCTTTCTTT. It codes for CASSLGQVHEAFF.

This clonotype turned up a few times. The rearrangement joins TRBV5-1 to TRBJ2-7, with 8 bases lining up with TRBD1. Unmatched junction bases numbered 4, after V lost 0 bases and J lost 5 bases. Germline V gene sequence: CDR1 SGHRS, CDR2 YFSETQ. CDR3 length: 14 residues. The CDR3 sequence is CASSLGQGYNEQYF. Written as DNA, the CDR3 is TGCGCCAGCAGCTTGGGACAGGGGTATAACGAGCAGTACTTC.

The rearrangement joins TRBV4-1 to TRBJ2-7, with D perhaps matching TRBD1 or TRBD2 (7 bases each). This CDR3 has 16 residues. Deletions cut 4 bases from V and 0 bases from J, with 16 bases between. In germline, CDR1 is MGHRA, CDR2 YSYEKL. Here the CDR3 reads CASSPPGGAGSYEQYF. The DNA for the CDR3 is TGCGCCAGCAGCCCCCCAGGGGGGGCAGGCTCCTACGAGCAGTACTTC.

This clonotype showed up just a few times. The CDR3 reads CAATSGGARGDTQYF. As DNA, the CDR3 is TGTGCCGCCACTAGCGGGGGGGCCCGAGGAGATACGCAGTATTTT. This chain uses TRBV28 with TRBJ2-3; 13 positions agree with TRBD2. V was pared by 11 bases and J by 5 bases, with 10 bases of the junction left unmatched. CDR3 length: 15 amino acids. Per germline, CDR1 MDHEN and CDR2 SYDVKM.

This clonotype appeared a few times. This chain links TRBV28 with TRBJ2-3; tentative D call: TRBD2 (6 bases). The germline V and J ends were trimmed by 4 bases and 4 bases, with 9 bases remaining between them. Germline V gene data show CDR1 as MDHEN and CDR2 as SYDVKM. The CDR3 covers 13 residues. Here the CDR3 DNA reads TGTGCCAGCAGTTGGGACTTCGCAGATACGCAGTATTTT. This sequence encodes CASSWDFADTQYF.

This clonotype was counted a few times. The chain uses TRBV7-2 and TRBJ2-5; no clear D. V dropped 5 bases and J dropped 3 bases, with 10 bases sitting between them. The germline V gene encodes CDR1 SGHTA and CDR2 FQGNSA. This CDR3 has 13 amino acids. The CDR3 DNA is TGTGCCAGCAGCCTTTACACCGAAGAGACCCAGTACTTC. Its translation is CASSLYTEETQYF.

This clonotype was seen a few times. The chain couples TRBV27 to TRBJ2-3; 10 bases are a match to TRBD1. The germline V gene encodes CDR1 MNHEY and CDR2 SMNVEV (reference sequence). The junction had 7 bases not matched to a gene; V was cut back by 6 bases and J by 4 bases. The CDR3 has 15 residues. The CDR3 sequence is CASSLGTGVSDTQYF. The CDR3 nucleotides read TGTGCCAGCAGCTTGGGGACAGGGGTTTCAGATACGCAGTATTTT.

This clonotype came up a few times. For the CDR3, the DNA is TGTGCCACCAGCAGAGCCCCGGCCCAGTCTGGGGCCAACGTCCTGACTTTC. It is translated as CATSRAPAQSGANVLTF. The V gene is TRBV15, the J gene TRBJ2-6; D ambiguous. With 1 base removed from V and 1 base from J, the gap between germline ends came to 11 bases. CDR3 length: 17 residues. CDR1 is LNHNV and CDR2 is YYDKDF in the germline V gene (reference sequence).

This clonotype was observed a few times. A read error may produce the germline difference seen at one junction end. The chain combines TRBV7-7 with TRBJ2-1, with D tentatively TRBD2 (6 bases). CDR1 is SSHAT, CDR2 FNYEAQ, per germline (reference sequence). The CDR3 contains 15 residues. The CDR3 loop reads CASSPGRGIYNEQFF. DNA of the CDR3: TGTGCTAGCAGTCCTGGGCGGGGTATCTACAATGAGCAGTTCTTC.

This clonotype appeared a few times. The CDR3 is CASSYGSGGDYGYTF. The CDR3 DNA is TGTGCCAGCAGTTACGGGTCAGGGGGAGACTATGGCTACACCTTC. This sequence joins TRBV6-5 and TRBJ1-2; 7 bases agree with TRBD1. Trimming removed 2 bases from V and 3 bases from J; junction bases left unmatched: 6. Germline CDR1 MNHEY, CDR2 SVGAGI. CDR3 length: 15 amino acids.

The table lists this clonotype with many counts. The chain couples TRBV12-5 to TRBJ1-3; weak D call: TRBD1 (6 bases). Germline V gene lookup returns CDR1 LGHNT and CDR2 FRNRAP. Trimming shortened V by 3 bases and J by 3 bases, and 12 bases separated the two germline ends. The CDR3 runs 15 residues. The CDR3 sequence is CASGFGRGFGNTIYF. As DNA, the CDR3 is TGTGCTAGTGGTTTTGGCAGGGGCTTTGGAAACACCATATATTTT.

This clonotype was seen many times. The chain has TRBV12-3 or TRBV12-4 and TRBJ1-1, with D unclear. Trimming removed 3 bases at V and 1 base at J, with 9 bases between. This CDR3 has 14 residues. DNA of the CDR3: TGTGCCAGCAGTTTTGGGTATACGAACACTGAAGCTTTCTTT. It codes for CASSFGYTNTEAFF.

The CDR3 is CASSETLGQVEQYF. CDR3 sequence (DNA): TGTGCCAGCAGTGAAACTTTGGGACAGGTCGAGCAGTACTTC. The rearrangement links TRBV25-1 to TRBJ2-7; TRBD1 agrees at 8 bases. Trimming removed 2 bases from V and 6 bases from J; junction bases left unmatched: 6. The CDR3 is made up of 14 amino acids. Germline V gene sequence: CDR1 MGHDK, CDR2 SYGVNS.